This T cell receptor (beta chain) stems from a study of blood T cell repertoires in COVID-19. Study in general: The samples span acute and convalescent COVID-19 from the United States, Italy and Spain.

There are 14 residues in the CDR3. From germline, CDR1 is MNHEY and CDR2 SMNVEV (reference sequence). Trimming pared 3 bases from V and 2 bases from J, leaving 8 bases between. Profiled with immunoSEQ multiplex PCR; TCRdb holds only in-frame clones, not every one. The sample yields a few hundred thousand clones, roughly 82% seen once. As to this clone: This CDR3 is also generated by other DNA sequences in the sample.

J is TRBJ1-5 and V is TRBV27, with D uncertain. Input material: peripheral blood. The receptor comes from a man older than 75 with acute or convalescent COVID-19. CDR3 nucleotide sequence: TGTGCCAGCAGTTTGAGGCCCGGCAATCAGCCCCAGCATTTT. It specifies CASSLRPGNQPQHF.